This T cell receptor (beta chain) was recorded in a study of T cell responses to AZD1222 COVID-19 vaccine. Study findings and constraints: Spike-specific TCR breadth rose after two AZD1222 doses, and depth rose as well. Unmutated variant regions are reportedly the target of nearly half of TCRs that are spike-specific.

Sequenced by immunoSEQ multiplex PCR; TCRdb stores in-frame clones only, minus some. The repertoire holds 100,000 to 120,000 clones, with roughly 80% as singletons. The V gene's germline CDR1 is LGHNT and CDR2 FRNRAP. This CDR3 comprises 12 residues. V lost 5 bases and J 2 bases, leaving 6 bases between the germline ends. Comments on this clone: Its antigen is as yet unknown.

The material was peripheral blood, obtained on day 0 of AZD1222 vaccination. The clonotype was recovered from an adult in good health. The chain joins TRBV12-5 to TRBJ1-2; D gene ambiguous. Written as DNA, the CDR3 is TGTGCTAGTGGTACCTGGAACTATGGCTACACCTTC. Encoded protein: CASGTWNYGYTF.